These 28 T cell receptor beta chains share one sample of origin, sequenced in a study of vaccination and CD4 T cells after COVID-19. As to treatment: roughly ten-day PBMC culture with coronavirus spike peptide pools or control peptides (ViraFEST assay). Their recognized antigens are unknown. Sequenced with the Oncomine TCR Beta short-read assay was DNA taken from cultured CD4+ T cells. TCRdb called the PCR reads again in MiXCR, with one record for every CDR3 protein. The sample comprises about 16,000 distinct CDR3 sequences, roughly 56% of which are singletons, and 7.4% rests with the top ten. Sequencing was performed on CD4+ T cells from blood, cultured in vitro. Receptor source: a human donor who had recovered from COVID-19.

In regard to this clonotype: The junction differs from germline at one of its ends, possibly a read error. This chain connects TRBV7-6 to TRBJ2-5; 8 bases line up with TRBD2. Germline V gives CDR1 SGHVS, CDR2 FNYEAQ. This CDR3 is built from 15 residues. The CDR3 DNA reads TGTGCTAGCAGCCTAAATAGCGGGACCGGTCGGACCCAGTACTTC. It is translated as CASSLNSGTGRTQYF.

The gene calls are TRBV11-3 and TRBJ1-2, with D hard to call. The CDR3 totals 14 residues. V shed 5 bases and J shed 4 bases, with 14 bases lying between them. CDR1 SGHNT and CDR2 YENEEA come from the germline V gene. The CDR3 reads CASSVPWETYGYTF. The CDR3 DNA sequence: TGTGCCAGCAGCGTCCCGTGGGAAACCTATGGCTACACCTTC. Variable domain in full (rest from reference TRBV11-3 and TRBJ1-2): EAGVVQSPRYKIIEKKQPVAFWCNPISGHNTLYWYLQNLGQGPELLIRYENEEAVDDSQLPKDRFSAERLKGVDSTLKIQPAELGDSAVYLCASSVPWETYGYTFGSGTRLTVV.

This clonotype was counted between two and nine times. The CDR3 protein is CASSRADPQSWAYEQYF. The CDR3 DNA reads as TGCGCCAGCAGCCGAGCGGACCCCCAGTCTTGGGCCTACGAGCAGTACTTC. This chain links TRBV23-1 with TRBJ2-7; maybe TRBD2 (5 bases). TRBV23-1 is an ORF, with its function uncertain. The CDR3 is 17 amino acids. V was pared by 6 bases and J by 2 bases, with 23 bases between.

This clonotype was observed once. This chain joins TRBV7-2 and TRBJ2-1; D is undetermined. Germline CDR1 is SGHTA and CDR2 is FQGNSA. CDR3 length: 16 residues. Trimming stripped 2 bases from V and 3 bases from J, with 14 bases between. The CDR3 spells CASSLFRQPNYNEQFF. CDR3 bases: TGTGCCAGCAGCTTATTCCGGCAGCCGAACTACAATGAGCAGTTCTTC.

In its sample, this clonotype was seen a few times. J is TRBJ2-5 and V is TRBV7-6; 7 nucleotides line up with TRBD1. Per germline, CDR1 SGHVS and CDR2 FNYEAQ. With 9 bases clipped from V and 2 bases from J, the junction kept 9 bases outside the gene matches. This CDR3 has 14 residues. DNA of the CDR3: TGTGCCAGTAACCGGGACAGCCCTCAAGAGACCCAGTACTTC. This codes for CASNRDSPQETQYF.

This clonotype has a handful of counts. The rearrangement joins TRBV25-1 to TRBJ1-1, with D unresolved. CDR3 length: 13 residues. Germline V gene data show CDR1 as MGHDK and CDR2 as SYGVNS. Trimming removed 3 bases at V and 8 bases at J, with 13 bases between. CDR3: CASSDLSGEEAFF. The DNA for the CDR3 is TGTGCCAGCAGTGACCTCTCCGGTGAGGAAGCTTTCTTT.

This clonotype was counted a few times. This chain joins TRBV6-1 and TRBJ2-5, with no clear D. This CDR3 contains 15 residues. Trimming removed 5 bases at V and 5 bases at J, with 18 bases between. The germline CDR1 and CDR2 sequences are MNHNS and SASEGT. Here the CDR3 DNA reads TGTGCCAGCAGTAGGACCCCCTTCCTAACGGAGACCCAGTACTTC. Its translation: CASSRTPFLTETQYF.

Comment on this clonotype: One base separates it from a far larger clone, so it is likely a read error. CDR3 loop: CASSLNYEQYF. The CDR3 DNA sequence: TGTGCCAGCAGCTTAAACTACGAGCAGTACTTC. The chain joins TRBV7-9 to TRBJ2-7; no clear D gene. This CDR3 has 11 amino acids. The V and J ends lost 2 bases and 3 bases respectively, with 2 bases between them. Germline V gene sequence: CDR1 SEHNR, CDR2 FQNEAQ (reference sequence).

This clonotype was found a few times. At one end, the junction sequence differs from germline, possibly due to a read error. This rearrangement joins TRBV6-1 to TRBJ2-7; D is uncertain. CDR3 length equals 12 residues. Germline lookup yields CDR1 MNHNS and CDR2 SASEGT. The CDR3 spells CASSELTSTTHF. The CDR3 bases are TGTGCCAGCAGTGAATTAACGTCTACCACCCACTTC.

V usage is TRBV7-2 and J usage is TRBJ1-3, with 7 bases identical to TRBD1. The CDR3 is made up of 14 amino acids. Looked up from germline, CDR1 is SGHTA and CDR2 is FQGNSA. V shed 5 bases, J shed 4 bases, and the junction held 5 bases outside the gene matches. CDR3 sequence reads: CASSPRTGGNTIYF. Written as DNA, the CDR3 is TGTGCCAGCAGCCCCAGGACAGGAGGAAACACCATATATTTT.

There are a few counts of this clonotype. The CDR3 region is CASSPGRSSYNEQFF. The DNA of the CDR3 is TGTGCCAGCAGCCCAGGCAGGAGCTCCTACAATGAGCAGTTCTTC. The chain combines TRBV6-1 with TRBJ2-1, with D unclear. The length of the CDR3 is 15 residues. With 6 bases removed from V and 0 bases from J, the gap between germline ends came to 12 bases. CDR1 and CDR2 from the germline V gene are MNHNS and SASEGT.

The CDR3: CASSPLGVGYTF. DNA of the CDR3: TGTGCCAGCAGTCCTTTGGGGGTTGGCTACACCTTC. The chain is built from TRBV6-1 and TRBJ1-2, with TRBD1 as a possible D gene (5 bases). V was trimmed by 5 bases and J by 7 bases, leaving 11 bases between them. CDR1 and CDR2 (germline): MNHNS, SASEGT. There are 12 residues in the CDR3.

This rearrangement joins TRBV6-1 to TRBJ2-5; TRBD1 agrees at 8 bases. Germline V CDR1 and CDR2: MNHNS, SASEGT. This CDR3 has 14 residues. V was pared by 6 bases and J by 5 bases, with 8 bases of the junction left unmatched. The DNA for the CDR3 is TGTGCCAGCAGACTCCCAGGGGGCCGGGAGACCCAGTACTTC. As protein: CASRLPGGRETQYF.

In this sample, this clonotype turned up a few times. This chain links TRBV20-1 with TRBJ1-6; D call uncertain. The CDR3 sequence is 14 residues long. The germline V gene has CDR1 DFQATT and CDR2 SNEGSKA (reference sequence). Trimming cost V 3 bases and J 7 bases, with 13 bases left between them. CDR3 sequence (DNA): TGCAGTGCTAGGCTCGGGCTGAGGAATTCACCCCTCCACTTT. Its protein product is CSARLGLRNSPLHF.

The chain carries TRBV24-1 and TRBJ1-5; weak D call: TRBD1 (6 bases). Germline loops: CDR1 KGHDR, CDR2 SFDVKD. This CDR3 has 16 amino acids. Trimming stripped 3 bases from V and 3 bases from J, with 14 bases between. CDR3 in amino acids: CATSDATGSLNQPQHF. The DNA for the CDR3 is TGTGCCACCAGTGATGCAACAGGGAGCCTCAATCAGCCCCAGCATTTT.

The J gene is TRBJ1-1, the V gene TRBV20-1; no clear D gene. This CDR3 spans 17 amino acids. Trimming stripped 0 bases from V and 0 bases from J, with 17 bases between. Germline CDR1 reads DFQATT; CDR2 reads SNEGSKA (reference sequence). The CDR3: CSARDLFRSAVNTEAFF. CDR3 DNA: TGCAGTGCTAGAGATTTATTCAGGTCCGCGGTGAACACTGAAGCTTTCTTT.

The gene calls are TRBV19 and TRBJ1-2; 9 positions match TRBD1. The V gene's germline CDR1 is LNHDA and CDR2 SQIVND (reference sequence). Unmatched junction bases numbered 5, after V lost 1 base and J lost 8 bases. The CDR3 sequence is 14 residues long. The CDR3 sequence is CASSIAGTGTGYTF. In nucleotides, the CDR3 is TGTGCCAGTAGTATAGCGGGGACAGGGACAGGCTACACCTTC.

V and J are TRBV7-9 and TRBJ1-2; possible D gene TRBD1, 6 bases. CDR3 length equals 15 residues. V was cut by 1 base and J by 5 bases, with 14 bases left in between. Germline CDR1 SEHNR, CDR2 FQNEAQ (reference sequence). As DNA, the CDR3 is TGTGCCAGCAGCTTAGACCTGGACAGCAAATATGGCTACACCTTC. Protein: CASSLDLDSKYGYTF.

The rearrangement joins TRBV2 to TRBJ1-2; D ambiguous. The CDR3 has 14 residues. Trimming cost V 4 bases and J 4 bases, with 13 bases left between them. Germline CDR1 reads SNHLY; CDR2 reads FYNNEI. Written as DNA, the CDR3 is TGTGCCAGCAGTGGAGACGTTCAAGGCTATGGCTACACCTTC. This codes for CASSGDVQGYGYTF.

There are a few counts of this clonotype. The chain has TRBV20-1 and TRBJ1-5; D perhaps matches TRBD1 (6 bases). The CDR3 is 14 amino acids. Germline V lookup: CDR1 DFQATT, CDR2 SNEGSKA (reference sequence). V was shortened by 3 bases and J by 5 bases, with 14 bases between the two germline ends. This chain's CDR3 is CSASSRGGDQPQHF. CDR3 DNA: TGCAGTGCTAGCTCCAGGGGAGGAGATCAGCCCCAGCATTTT.

This CDR3 is CASSRTTGTYEQYF. The CDR3 region has the DNA TGTGCCAGTAGTCGAACCACGGGGACCTACGAGCAGTACTTC. V is TRBV19 and J is TRBJ2-7; D is perhaps TRBD2 (5 bases). The germline gives CDR1 LNHDA, CDR2 SQIVND (reference sequence). The V gene lost 5 bases and the J gene lost 2 bases, with 13 bases spanning the gap. This CDR3 spans 14 amino acids.

This clonotype appeared a few times. V usage is TRBV2 and J usage is TRBJ1-2; D unclear. V gave up 4 bases and J gave up 3 bases, with 12 bases separating them. CDR3 length equals 14 residues. Per the germline V gene, CDR1 is SNHLY and CDR2 is FYNNEI. DNA of the CDR3: TGTGCCAGCAGTGTAGACCCAGTGGACTATGGCTACACCTTC. As protein: CASSVDPVDYGYTF.

The sample holds one count of this clonotype. Here the CDR3 DNA reads TGTGCCAGCAGGATGTCTCACTCGAACACTGAAGCTTTCTTT. Translating it yields CASRMSHSNTEAFF. The genes are TRBV12-3 or TRBV12-4 and TRBJ1-1; D is unresolved. The CDR3 contains 14 residues. V lost 6 bases to trimming and J lost 1 base, with 12 bases between them.

This clonotype was counted once. The J gene is TRBJ1-5, the V gene TRBV20-1, with TRBD1 matching 7 bases. Germline values: CDR1 DFQATT, CDR2 SNEGSKA (reference sequence). V lost 6 bases and J lost 8; bases outside the gene matches: 19. The CDR3 consists of 16 residues. The CDR3 reads CSALRGTVYWGEPQHF. The CDR3, as DNA: TGCAGTGCGCTACGGGGGACAGTTTACTGGGGAGAGCCCCAGCATTTT.

The chain recombines TRBV5-1 with TRBJ1-5; the match to TRBD1 covers 8 bases. CDR3 size: 13 residues. The V gene's germline CDR1 is SGHRS and CDR2 YFSETQ. V trimming: 5 bases; J trimming: 4 bases; junction bases outside the gene matches: 2. The CDR3 nucleotides are TGCGCCAGCAGTTGGGACAGGAATCAGCCCCAGCATTTT. As protein: CASSWDRNQPQHF. The whole variable domain, filled in from reference TRBV5-1 and TRBJ1-5, reads KAGVTQTPRYLIKTRGQQVTLSCSPISGHRSVSWYQQTPGQGLQFLFEYFSETQRNKGNFPGRFSGRQFSNSRSEMNVSTLELGDSALYLCASSWDRNQPQHFGDGTRLSIL.

This clonotype was observed a few times. J is TRBJ2-7 and V is TRBV5-3, with D possibly being TRBD1 (6 bases). TRBV5-3 is an ORF for which the function is uncertain. The CDR3 has 14 amino acids. V lost 2 bases and J lost 6, with 15 bases in between. This chain's CDR3 is CARSLWTQGPEQYF. The CDR3 nucleotides read TGTGCCAGAAGCTTATGGACCCAGGGGCCCGAGCAGTACTTC.

The gene calls are TRBV20-1 and TRBJ1-4; 7 bases align to TRBD1. This CDR3 has 14 amino acids. CDR1 is DFQATT and CDR2 is SNEGSKA in the germline V gene (reference sequence). J gave up 7 bases and V 4 bases, and 9 bases lay outside the gene matches. The CDR3 DNA reads TGCAGTGCTAACGCCGGGACAGTGGGTGAAAAACTGTTTTTT. This sequence encodes CSANAGTVGEKLFF.

The chain joins TRBV7-8 to TRBJ2-7; no reliable D call. The germline CDR1 and CDR2 sequences are SGHVS and FQNEAQ. The CDR3 loop spans 11 amino acids. V was cut by 2 bases and J by 5 bases, with 4 bases left in between. This chain's CDR3 is CASSLLDEQYF. CDR3 coding DNA: TGTGCCAGCAGCTTATTAGACGAGCAGTACTTC.